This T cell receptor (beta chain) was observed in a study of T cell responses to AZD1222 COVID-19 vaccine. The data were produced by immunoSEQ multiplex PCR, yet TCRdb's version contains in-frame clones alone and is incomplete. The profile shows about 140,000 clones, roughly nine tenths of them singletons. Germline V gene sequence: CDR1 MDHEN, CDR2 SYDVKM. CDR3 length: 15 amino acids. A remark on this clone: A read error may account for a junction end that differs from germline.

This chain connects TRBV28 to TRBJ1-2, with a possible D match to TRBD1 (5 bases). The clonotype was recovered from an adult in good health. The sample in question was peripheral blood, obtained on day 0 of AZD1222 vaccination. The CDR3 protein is CASSLQAGTNHGYTF. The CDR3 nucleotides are TGTGCCAGCAGTTTACAGGCAGGGACTAACCATGGCTACACCTTC.